These 14 T cell receptor beta chains share one sample of origin, sequenced in a study of blood T cell repertoires in COVID-19 (dated by TCRdb to 2018 to 2020). Library creation used the immunoSEQ multiplex PCR assay. TCRdb holds this immuneACCESS table with in-frame rearrangements only. Some clones are missing; in checked studies, unresolved V genes explain under half, and the rest has no known cause. The sample includes about 87,000 clones, with around three quarters observed a single time. The ten top clones hold approximately 4.6% of the sample. The sequencing input was peripheral blood. These TCRs come from a woman between 50 and 59 years old with acute or convalescent COVID-19.

The chain recombines TRBV11-2 with TRBJ1-2, with TRBD1 identical over 7 bases. In germline, CDR1 is SGHAT, CDR2 FQNNGV. The V segment lost 5 bases and the J segment 4 bases; nucleotides outside the gene matches: 10. This CDR3 is built from 15 residues. CDR3 DNA: TGTGCCAGCAGCCTAGGGGGCCTACGCAGCTATGGCTACACCTTC. It codes for CASSLGGLRSYGYTF.

The chain uses TRBV5-5 and TRBJ2-1, with 8 bases aligning to TRBD1. Germline values: CDR1 SGHKS, CDR2 YYEKEE (reference sequence). The J segment lost 8 bases and the V segment lost 1 base, leaving 5 bases of the junction unmatched. This CDR3 spans 14 amino acids. The CDR3 is CASSLYSGGDEQFF. In nucleotides, the CDR3 is TGTGCCAGCAGCTTGTATTCAGGGGGCGATGAGCAGTTCTTC.

V gene TRBV2 combines with J gene TRBJ1-3, with D possibly being TRBD1 (6 bases). With 5 bases removed from V and 4 bases from J, the gap between germline ends came to 18 bases. The CDR3 runs 16 residues. Germline V lookup: CDR1 SNHLY, CDR2 FYNNEI. The CDR3 loop is CASSFNRESLGNTIYF. The CDR3 DNA sequence: TGTGCCAGCAGTTTTAACAGGGAATCGTTAGGAAACACCATATATTTT.

The chain employs TRBV19 and TRBJ1-1; 7 bases line up with TRBD1. The CDR3 is 13 amino acids. Trimming cost V 6 bases and J 4 bases; bases outside gene matches: 5. Germline lookup yields CDR1 LNHDA and CDR2 SQIVND (reference sequence). The CDR3 DNA sequence: TGTGCCAGTAGGGAGACAGGGCCCACTGAAGCTTTCTTT. It is translated as CASRETGPTEAFF.

The chain links TRBV20-1 to TRBJ1-1, with D hard to call. The CDR3 sequence is 13 residues long. V lost 3 bases to trimming and J lost 6 bases, with 14 bases between them. From germline, CDR1 is DFQATT and CDR2 SNEGSKA (reference sequence). The CDR3 DNA sequence: TGCAGTGCTAGTAGACCGGAGGGCCCTGAAGCTTTCTTT. It yields the protein CSASRPEGPEAFF.

DNA for the CDR3: TGCGCCACCCGACAGGGGGTCTACAATGAGCAGTTCTTC. Translating it yields CATRQGVYNEQFF. V usage is TRBV5-1 and J usage is TRBJ2-1; 9 bases align to TRBD1. J was trimmed by 3 bases and V by 9 bases; bases with no gene match: 4. The CDR3 consists of 13 residues. From germline, CDR1 is SGHRS and CDR2 YFSETQ.

V gene TRBV4-2 combines with J gene TRBJ2-6, with D maybe TRBD1 (6 bases). Germline CDR1 and CDR2: LGHNA and YNFKEQ. Trimming removed 1 base at V and 4 bases at J, with 8 bases between. This CDR3 region has 15 residues. CDR3 nucleotide sequence: TGTGCCAGCAGCCAAGTGACAGGAGGGGCCAACGTCCTGACTTTC. Amino acid sequence: CASSQVTGGANVLTF.

This clone was seen only a few times. The chain recombines TRBV5-6 with TRBJ2-5; D gene unclear. V lost 1 base, J lost 1 base, and 5 bases lay in between. Germline V gene lookup returns CDR1 SGHDT and CDR2 YYEEEE. The CDR3 consists of 13 residues. CDR3 residues: CASSLPGQETQYF. CDR3 sequence (DNA): TGTGCCAGCAGCTTGCCGGGCCAAGAGACCCAGTACTTC.

The DNA of the CDR3 is TGTGCCAGCAGCCCTTGGACAAACACTGAAGCTTTCTTT. This sequence encodes CASSPWTNTEAFF. The chain links TRBV7-9 to TRBJ1-1; possibly TRBD1 for D (5 bases). V gave up 5 bases and J gave up 2 bases, with 9 bases separating them. The germline CDR1 and CDR2 sequences are SEHNR and FQNEAQ (reference sequence). The CDR3 extends over 13 amino acids.

The rearrangement uses TRBV7-2 and TRBJ2-1; D might be TRBD2 (6 bases). The CDR3 consists of 12 residues. CDR1 and CDR2 (germline): SGHTA, FQGNSA. V shed 5 bases and J shed 9 bases, with 11 bases lying between them. DNA of the CDR3: TGTGCCAGCAGCCCCATCGGGGGTGAGCAGTTCTTC. Translated, it gives CASSPIGGEQFF. The full variable domain, in which reference TRBV7-2 and TRBJ2-1 provide the parts outside the CDR3, is GAGVSQSPSNKVTEKGKDVELRCDPISGHTALYWYRQSLGQGLEFLIYFQGNSAPDKSGLPSDRFSAERTGGSVSTLTIQRTQQEDSAVYLCASSPIGGEQFFGPGTRLTVL.

V usage is TRBV19 and J usage is TRBJ1-5; D not certain. This CDR3 is built from 14 residues. Germline lookup yields CDR1 LNHDA and CDR2 SQIVND (reference sequence). V lost 5 bases and J 0 bases, leaving 8 bases between the germline ends. CDR3 in DNA: TGTGCCAGTAGTCCCTTATATAGCAATCAGCCCCAGCATTTT. Protein: CASSPLYSNQPQHF.

V and J are TRBV20-1 and TRBJ1-2; TRBD1 might be the D (6 bases). This CDR3 comprises 12 residues. Germline V gives CDR1 DFQATT, CDR2 SNEGSKA (reference sequence). The germline V and J ends were trimmed by 3 bases and 7 bases, with 12 bases remaining between them. The CDR3 protein is CSASSGAGGYTF. The CDR3 nucleotides read TGCAGTGCTAGTTCAGGGGCGGGTGGCTACACCTTC.

This clone occurred a few times. The chain combines TRBV15 with TRBJ1-2; 8 bases align to TRBD1. The CDR3 totals 15 residues. Germline lookup yields CDR1 LNHNV and CDR2 YYDKDF (reference sequence). Trimming removed 0 bases from V and 2 bases from J; junction bases left unmatched: 2. The CDR3 DNA reads as TGTGCCACCAGCAGAGACAGGGGGCAGAACTATGGCTACACCTTC. As protein: CATSRDRGQNYGYTF. Using reference TRBV15 and TRBJ1-2 for the parts outside the CDR3, the full variable domain is DAMVIQNPRYQVTQFGKPVTLSCSQTLNHNVMYWYQQKSSQAPKLLFHYYDKDFNNEADTPDNFQSRRPNTSFCFLDIRSPGLGDTAMYLCATSRDRGQNYGYTFGSGTRLTVV.

In DNA, the CDR3 is TGTGCCAGCAGCAGGACAGGACGTGAAGCTTTCTTT. Translated: CASSRTGREAFF. The chain combines TRBV6-5 with TRBJ1-1, with 7 bases matching TRBD1. Unmatched junction bases numbered 5, after V lost 6 bases and J lost 7 bases. The germline V gene encodes CDR1 MNHEY and CDR2 SVGAGI. This CDR3 is 12 amino acids long.